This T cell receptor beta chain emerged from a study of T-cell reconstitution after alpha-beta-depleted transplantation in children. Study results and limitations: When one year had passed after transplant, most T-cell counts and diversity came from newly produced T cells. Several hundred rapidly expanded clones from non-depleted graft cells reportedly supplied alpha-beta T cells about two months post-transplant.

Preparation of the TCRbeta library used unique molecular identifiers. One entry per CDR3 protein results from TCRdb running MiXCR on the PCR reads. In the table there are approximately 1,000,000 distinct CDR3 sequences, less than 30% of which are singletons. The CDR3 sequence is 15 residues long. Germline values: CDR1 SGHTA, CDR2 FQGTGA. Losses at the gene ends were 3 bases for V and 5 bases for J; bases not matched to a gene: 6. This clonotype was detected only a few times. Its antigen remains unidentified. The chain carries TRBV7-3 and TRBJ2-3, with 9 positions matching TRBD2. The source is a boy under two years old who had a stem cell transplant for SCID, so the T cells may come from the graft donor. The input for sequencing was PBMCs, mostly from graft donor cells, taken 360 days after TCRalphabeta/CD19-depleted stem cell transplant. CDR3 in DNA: TGTGCCAGCAGCTTCCTAGCGGGAATGGGAGATACGCAGTATTTT. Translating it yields CASSFLAGMGDTQYF.